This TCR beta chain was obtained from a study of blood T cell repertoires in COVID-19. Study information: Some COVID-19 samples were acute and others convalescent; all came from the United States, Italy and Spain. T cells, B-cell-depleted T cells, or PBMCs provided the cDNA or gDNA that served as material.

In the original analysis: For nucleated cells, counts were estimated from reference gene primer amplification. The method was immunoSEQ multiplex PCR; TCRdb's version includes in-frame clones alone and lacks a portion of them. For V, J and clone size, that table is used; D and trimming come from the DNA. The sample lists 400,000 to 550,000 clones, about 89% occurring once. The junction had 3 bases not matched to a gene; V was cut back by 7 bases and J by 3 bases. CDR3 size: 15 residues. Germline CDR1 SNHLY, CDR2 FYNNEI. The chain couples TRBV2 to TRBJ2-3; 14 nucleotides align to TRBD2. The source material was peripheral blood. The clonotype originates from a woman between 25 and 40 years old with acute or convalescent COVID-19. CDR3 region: CASTRTSGGTDTQYF. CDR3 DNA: TGTGCCAGCACCCGGACTAGCGGGGGGACAGATACGCAGTATTTT.